The T cell receptor (beta chain) described here comes from a study of CD8+ T cells in alopecia areata. In each case, RNA was isolated and then reverse transcribed into cDNA as the sequencing template. TCRdb's copy holds only in-frame clones and misses some; the assay was immunoSEQ multiplex PCR. There are 130,000 to 150,000 clones in the sample; roughly 48% occur only once, and around 6.8% lies in the top ten. Sequenced: CD4+ T cells sorted from blood. The receptor was derived from a human donor with alopecia areata.

CDR3 DNA sequence: TGTGCCAGCAGCCATACTAGCATTGGGAATGAGCAGTTCTTC. Its translation is CASSHTSIGNEQFF. The J gene is TRBJ2-1, the V gene TRBV4-2, with D tentatively TRBD2 (6 bases). The CDR3 is made up of 14 amino acids. V shed 3 bases and J shed 7 bases, with 13 bases lying between them. Germline CDR1 LGHNA, CDR2 YNFKEQ.